This entry concerns a single T cell receptor (beta chain). In its sample, this clone was seen once. Its binding antigen is unknown. Per-nucleotide qualities are absent, and no much larger clonotype sits a single base away. The time point label, read with the paper, signifies: pretreatment peripheral blood. The cohort comprised about 30 patients with locally advanced or metastatic urothelial carcinoma treated at Memorial Sloan Kettering on a trial protocol. Peripheral blood mononuclear cells were collected from each patient pretreatment and during treatment, giving between 1 and 8 total time points per patient. The Qiagen DNeasy Blood extraction kit was used to purify genomic DNA from total PBMCs and tumor samples. PBMCs were collected pretreatment and during treatment, and were isolated and stored as previously described. Per the germline V gene (reference sequence), MNHEY is the CDR1 and SMNVEV is the CDR2. Cut back by 3 bases and 9 bases, the V and J ends lie 6 bases apart. CDR3 length: 11 amino acids, cysteine to phenylalanine. Of all the DNA, just the CDR3 is kept, 33 bases in frame from base 1.

Synthetic TCR analog templates were spiked into each PCR to estimate absolute template abundance from read counts. TCRbeta CDR3 regions were amplified from genomic DNA with bias-controlled V and J gene primers using the immunoSEQ assay. Sequencing of rearranged TCRbeta segments was performed at approximately 20X coverage. In the source study's methods: Clustering was used to correct sequencing errors, and CDR3s were annotated against IMGT to assign V, D and J genes. Downstream analyses used only productive TCRbeta rearrangements, leaving out any out-of-frame or stop-codon sequences. Clonality was computed as one minus Shannon entropy normalized by the log of the number of unique productive sequences. Fisher's exact test with Benjamini-Hochberg correction, using a cutoff of adjusted p below 0.01, was how clones that differed between time points or between blood and tumor were identified. The table comes from immuneACCESS by way of TCRdb, which keeps in-frame sequences with V and J called. Part of the clones is missing from these tables; in studies checked, under half for an unresolved V gene and the rest for unknown reasons. V and J calls and clone size come straight from that table; D and trimming were deduced from the DNA. The sample yields more than 55,000 clones; more than 80% were counted once. The top ten clonotypes cover 1.5% to 2% of the sample.

This sample is drawn from a study of PD-L1 blockade in urothelial cancer (dated by TCRdb to about 2017). Background on the whole study: Every patient began therapy in the mid-2010s and was given atezolizumab 1,200 mg intravenously every 3 weeks. Durable clinical benefit was defined as progression-free survival longer than 6 months, and TCR features were also tested against progression-free and overall survival. The study, an exploratory multi-omic analysis, examined somatic, immune and clinical correlates of response to PD-L1 blockade with atezolizumab in urothelial cancer. Patients had an ECOG performance status of 0 or 1 and had received between 0 and 3 prior chemotherapy regimens. Blood samples were analyzed at two time points: 3 weeks after treatment start (second dose) and 6 weeks after treatment start. Durable clinical benefit was achieved by nine patients but not by the remaining 20. Blood samples gave median yields of roughly 150,000 T cells and 82,636 unique TCRs, along with a median clonality of 0.080. About nine tenths of the roughly 29 patients were identified as males with urothelial cancer of bladder origin, and a prior smoking history was reported by 18 of 29 patients. Twenty-nine patients had pretreatment blood TCR-seq, some 25 had at least one posttreatment blood collection, and some 25 had tumor TCR-seq. In the same patients, whole exome sequencing and RNA sequencing of pretreatment tumors were performed in addition to TCR sequencing. Pretreatment tumor samples, along with matched peripheral blood collected serially before and after atezolizumab treatment, underwent TCR sequencing. What the study reported, not specific to this receptor: A pretreatment peripheral blood TCR clonality below the median was linked to improved progression-free and overall survival. Because the sample size was small (n ≈ 28) and many of the analyses were exploratory, the results are meant to be hypothesis-generating. Patients with durable benefit showed greater expansion of tumor-associated TCR clones in peripheral blood 3 weeks after starting treatment (n of about 20, p = 0.022).

The sample here was PBMCs, taken around atezolizumab (anti-PD-L1) treatment. The sequence is built from TRBV27 and TRBJ2-1, and TRBD1 may be the D gene, going by 6 matching bases. This clonotype originated in a man aged 65 to 85 with urothelial cancer. The CDR3 is CASSLGAEQFF. The DNA is TGTGCCAGCAGTTTGGGGGCTGAGCAGTTCTTC.